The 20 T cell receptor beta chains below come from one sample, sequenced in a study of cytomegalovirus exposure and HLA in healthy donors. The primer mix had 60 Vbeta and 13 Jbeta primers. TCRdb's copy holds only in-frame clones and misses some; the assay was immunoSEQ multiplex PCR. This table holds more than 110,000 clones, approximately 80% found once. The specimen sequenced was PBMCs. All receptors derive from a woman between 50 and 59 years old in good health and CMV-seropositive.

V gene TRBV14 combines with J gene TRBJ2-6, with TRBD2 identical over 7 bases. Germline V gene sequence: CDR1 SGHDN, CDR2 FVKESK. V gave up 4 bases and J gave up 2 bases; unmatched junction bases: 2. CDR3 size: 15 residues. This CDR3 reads CASSLGGAGANVLTF. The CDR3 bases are TGTGCCAGCAGCCTTGGGGGGGCTGGGGCCAACGTCCTGACTTTC.

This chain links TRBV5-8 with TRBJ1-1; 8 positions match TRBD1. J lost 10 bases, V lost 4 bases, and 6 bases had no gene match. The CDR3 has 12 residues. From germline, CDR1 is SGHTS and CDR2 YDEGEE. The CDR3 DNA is TGTGCCAGCAGCGCATATACAGGGGGAGCTTTCTTT. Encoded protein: CASSAYTGGAFF. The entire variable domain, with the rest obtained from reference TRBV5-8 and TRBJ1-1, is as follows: EAGVTQSPTHLIKTRGQQATLRCSPISGHTSVYWYQQALGLGLQFLLWYDEGEERNRGNFPPRFSGRQFPNYSSELNVNALELEDSALYLCASSAYTGGAFFGQGTRLTVV.

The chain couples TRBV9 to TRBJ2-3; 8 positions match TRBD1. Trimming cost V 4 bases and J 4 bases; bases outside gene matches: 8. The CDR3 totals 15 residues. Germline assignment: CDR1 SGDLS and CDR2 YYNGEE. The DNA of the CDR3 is TGTGCCAGCAGCTCGAAGGCACAGGGGGCAGATACGCAGTATTTT. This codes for CASSSKAQGADTQYF. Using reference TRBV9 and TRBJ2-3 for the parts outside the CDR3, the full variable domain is DSGVTQTPKHLITATGQRVTLRCSPRSGDLSVYWYQQSLDQGLQFLIQYYNGEERAKGNILERFSAQQFPDLHSELNLSSLELGDSALYFCASSSKAQGADTQYFGPGTRLTVL.

CDR3 nucleotides: TGTGCCAGCATGCGGGAGCGGGGGCCTAACACCGGGGAGCTGTTTTTT. It codes for CASMRERGPNTGELFF. The chain uses TRBV6-6 and TRBJ2-2; 8 bases line up with TRBD2. Germline V gene lookup returns CDR1 MNHNY and CDR2 SVGAGI (reference sequence). The CDR3 covers 16 residues. Trimming cost V 7 bases and J 2 bases; bases outside gene matches: 9.

The CDR3 sequence: CASSLTGAGGTDTQYF. CDR3 bases: TGTGCCAGCAGCTTAACGGGGGCAGGGGGCACAGATACGCAGTATTTT. The V and J genes are TRBV7-3 and TRBJ2-3, with a weak D call TRBD1 (6 bases). CDR3 length: 16 residues. Trimming pared 0 bases from V and 1 base from J, leaving 11 bases between. The germline V gene encodes CDR1 SGHTA and CDR2 FQGTGA.

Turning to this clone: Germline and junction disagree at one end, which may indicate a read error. The CDR3, as DNA: TGCGCCAGCAGCCAAGATTGGCTCTCCGGGGCAGGGAGGACCTACGGGCAGTACTTC. Its protein is CASSQDWLSGAGRTYGQYF. The V and J genes are TRBV4-1 and TRBJ2-7; D is possibly TRBD2 (6 bases). CDR3 size: 19 residues. Per the germline V gene, CDR1 is MGHRA and CDR2 is YSYEKL.

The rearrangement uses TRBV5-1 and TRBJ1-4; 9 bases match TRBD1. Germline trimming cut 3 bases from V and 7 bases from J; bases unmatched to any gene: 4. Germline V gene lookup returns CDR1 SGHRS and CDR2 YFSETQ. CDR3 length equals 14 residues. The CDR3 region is CASSSGQGSEKLFF. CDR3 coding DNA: TGCGCCAGCAGCTCGGGACAGGGAAGTGAAAAACTGTTTTTT.

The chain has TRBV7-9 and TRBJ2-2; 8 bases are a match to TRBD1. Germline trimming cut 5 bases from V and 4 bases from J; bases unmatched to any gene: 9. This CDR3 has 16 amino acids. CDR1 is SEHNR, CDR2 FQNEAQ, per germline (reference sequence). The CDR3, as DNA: TGTGCCAGCAGCCAACGGGGGACAGGAATCACCGGGGAGCTGTTTTTT. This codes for CASSQRGTGITGELFF.

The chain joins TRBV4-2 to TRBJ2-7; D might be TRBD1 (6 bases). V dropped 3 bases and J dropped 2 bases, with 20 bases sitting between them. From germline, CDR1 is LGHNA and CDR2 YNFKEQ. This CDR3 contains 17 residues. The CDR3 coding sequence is TGTGCCAGCAGCCACTCTTTAACCAGGGGATCAACCTACGAGCAGTACTTC. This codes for CASSHSLTRGSTYEQYF.

CDR3 protein: CASSSDTLSYGYTF. The CDR3, as DNA: TGTGCCAGCAGCTCCGACACATTAAGCTATGGCTACACCTTC. The chain employs TRBV5-6 and TRBJ1-2; D is unresolved. The V end lost 3 bases, the J end lost 4 bases, and 13 bases lay between the germline ends. The CDR3 has 14 amino acids. Germline CDR1 SGHDT, CDR2 YYEEEE.

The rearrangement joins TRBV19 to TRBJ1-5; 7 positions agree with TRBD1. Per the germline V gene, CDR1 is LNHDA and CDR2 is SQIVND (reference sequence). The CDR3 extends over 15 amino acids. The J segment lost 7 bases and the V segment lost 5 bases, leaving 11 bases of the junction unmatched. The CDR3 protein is CASSATGTEGQPQHF. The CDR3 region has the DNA TGTGCCAGTAGTGCCACCGGGACAGAAGGGCAGCCCCAGCATTTT.

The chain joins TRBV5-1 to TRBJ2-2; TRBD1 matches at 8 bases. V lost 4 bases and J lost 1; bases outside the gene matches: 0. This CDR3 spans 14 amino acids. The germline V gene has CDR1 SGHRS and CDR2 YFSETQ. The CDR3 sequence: CASSGTGNTGELFF. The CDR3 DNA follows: TGCGCCAGCAGCGGGACAGGGAACACCGGGGAGCTGTTTTTT.

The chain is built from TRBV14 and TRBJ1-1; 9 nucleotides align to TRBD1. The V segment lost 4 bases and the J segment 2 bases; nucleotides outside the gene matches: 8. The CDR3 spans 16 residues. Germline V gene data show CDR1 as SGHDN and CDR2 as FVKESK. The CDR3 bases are TGTGCCAGCAGCCCGTTAGGGACAGGGCCAAACACTGAAGCTTTCTTT. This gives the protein CASSPLGTGPNTEAFF. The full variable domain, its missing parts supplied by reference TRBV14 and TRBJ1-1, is EAGVTQFPSHSVIEKGQTVTLRCDPISGHDNLYWYRRVMGKEIKFLLHFVKESKQDESGMPNNRFLAERTGGTYSTLKVQPAELEDSGVYFCASSPLGTGPNTEAFFGQGTRLTVV.

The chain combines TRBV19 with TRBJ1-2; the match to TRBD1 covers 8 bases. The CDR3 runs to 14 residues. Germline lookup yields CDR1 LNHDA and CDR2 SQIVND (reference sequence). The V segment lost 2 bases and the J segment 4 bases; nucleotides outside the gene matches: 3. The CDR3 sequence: CASSIHRGSYGYTF. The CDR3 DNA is TGTGCCAGTAGTATACACAGGGGGTCCTATGGCTACACCTTC.

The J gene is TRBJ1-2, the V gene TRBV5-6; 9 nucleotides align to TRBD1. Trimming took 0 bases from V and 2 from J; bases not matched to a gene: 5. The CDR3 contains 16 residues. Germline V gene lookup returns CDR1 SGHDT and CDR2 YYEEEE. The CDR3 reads CASSLEGTGWNYGYTF. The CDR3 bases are TGTGCCAGCAGCTTGGAGGGGACAGGGTGGAACTATGGCTACACCTTC.

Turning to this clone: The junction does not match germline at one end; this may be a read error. The CDR3 coding sequence is TGTGCTAGCAGCCTCGACAGAAGGGAAAAACTGTTTTTT. This gives the protein CASSLDRREKLFF. The chain combines TRBV7-7 with TRBJ1-4; D perhaps matches TRBD1 (5 bases). Germline CDR1 and CDR2: SSHAT and FNYEAQ (reference sequence). The CDR3 has 13 amino acids.

CDR3 region: CASSIDSDTEAFF. In nucleotides, the CDR3 is TGTGCCAGCAGCATAGACAGCGACACTGAAGCTTTCTTT. This sequence joins TRBV5-4 and TRBJ1-1; weak D call: TRBD1 (5 bases). Germline V CDR1 and CDR2: SGHNT, YYREEE (reference sequence). Trimming left V 4 bases short and J 3 bases short, with 10 bases between. This CDR3 is built from 13 residues.

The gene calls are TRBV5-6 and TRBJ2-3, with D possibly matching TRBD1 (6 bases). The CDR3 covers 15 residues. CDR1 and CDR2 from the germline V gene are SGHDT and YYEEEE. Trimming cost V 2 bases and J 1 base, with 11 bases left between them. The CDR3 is CASSFGPGGTDTQYF. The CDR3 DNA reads TGTGCCAGCAGCTTTGGTCCAGGGGGCACAGATACGCAGTATTTT. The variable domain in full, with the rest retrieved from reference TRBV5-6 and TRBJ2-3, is DAGVTQSPTHLIKTRGQQVTLRCSPKSGHDTVSWYQQALGQGPQFIFQYYEEEERQRGNFPDRFSGHQFPNYSSELNVNALLLGDSALYLCASSFGPGGTDTQYFGPGTRLTVL.

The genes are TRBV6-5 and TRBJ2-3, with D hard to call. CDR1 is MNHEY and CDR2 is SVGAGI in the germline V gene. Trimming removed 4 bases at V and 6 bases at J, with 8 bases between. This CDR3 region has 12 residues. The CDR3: CASSSSRDTQYF. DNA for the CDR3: TGTGCCAGCAGTTCGTCTAGGGATACGCAGTATTTT.

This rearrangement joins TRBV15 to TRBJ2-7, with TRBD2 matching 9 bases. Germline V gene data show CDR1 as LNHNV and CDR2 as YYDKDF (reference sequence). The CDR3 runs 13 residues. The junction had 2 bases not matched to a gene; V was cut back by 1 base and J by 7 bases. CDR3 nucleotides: TGTGCCACCAGCAGAGGGGGACTAGCAGAGCAGTACTTC. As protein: CATSRGGLAEQYF.